These 8 T cell receptor beta chains were all obtained from the same sample, sequenced in a study of regulatory T cells in long-lasting Graves disease. Arm-PCR of CDR3 regions and iRepertoire HTBI primers were the basis on which TCR beta libraries were built. TCRdb called the multiplex PCR reads again in MiXCR, with one record for every CDR3 protein. This sample carries about 460,000 distinct CDR3 sequences, 14% of them seen once, and the ten largest clones take roughly a sixth. Noted time point: newly diagnosed GD, antithyroid drugs for less than 3 months. Following extraction of RNA from PBMCs, that RNA was used to make the TCR library. Separately, the same data were catalogued under a study of T cells in Graves' hyperthyroidism and ophthalmopathy.

Specimen: peripheral blood mononuclear cells (PBMCs), collected at new diagnosis, from a patient treated with antithyroid drugs. The receptors originated from a woman aged 50 to 60 with Graves disease.

The V and J genes are TRBV28 and TRBJ2-7, with D maybe TRBD2 (5 bases). The germline V gene encodes CDR1 MDHEN and CDR2 SYDVKM. V shed 6 bases and J shed 3 bases, with 18 bases lying between them. The CDR3 spans 15 residues. CDR3 sequence (DNA): TGTGCCAGCAGCCCAGTTCTAGCCCGGGGCTACGAGCAGTACTTC. Translating it yields CASSPVLARGYEQYF.

The V call is TRBV10-3, the J call TRBJ2-2; TRBD1 aligns across 8 bases. V shed 6 bases and J 6 bases; nucleotides not matched to a gene: 9. CDR3 length equals 15 residues. Germline loops: CDR1 ENHRY, CDR2 SYGVKD. The CDR3 is CAISAYGTGSGELFF. The CDR3 nucleotides are TGTGCCATCAGCGCTTATGGGACAGGCTCCGGGGAGCTGTTTTTT.

This clonotype was found many times. The chain has TRBV30 and TRBJ1-4; D remains unclear. This CDR3 contains 13 residues. Trimming stripped 0 bases from V and 5 bases from J, with 7 bases between. Germline-derived CDR1 and CDR2 are GTSNPN and SVGIG (reference sequence). The CDR3 DNA reads TGTGCCTGGAGTGTACGGGGAAATGAAAAACTGTTTTTT. It translates to CAWSVRGNEKLFF.

This clonotype was counted at least ten times. The rearrangement joins TRBV30 to TRBJ2-7; possibly TRBD1 for D (5 bases). Per germline, CDR1 GTSNPN and CDR2 SVGIG (reference sequence). Trimming removed 5 bases from V and 4 bases from J, with 9 bases in between. The CDR3 runs 11 residues. This CDR3 reads CAWGDSYEQYF. CDR3 nucleotide sequence: TGTGCCTGGGGAGACAGTTACGAGCAGTACTTC.

The chain recombines TRBV11-2 with TRBJ2-2, with a weak D call TRBD2 (7 bases). V lost 5 bases and J lost 6, with 13 bases in between. The CDR3 has 14 amino acids. Per germline, CDR1 SGHAT and CDR2 FQNNGV. CDR3 protein: CASSHTGGPGELFF. The CDR3 DNA sequence: TGTGCCAGCAGCCATACCGGGGGGCCCGGGGAGCTGTTTTTT.

The CDR3 region has the DNA TGTGCCAGCAGCCCCCAGATGGCTAGCACAGATACGCAGTATTTT. It yields the protein CASSPQMASTDTQYF. V gene TRBV14 combines with J gene TRBJ2-3, with D unclear. CDR3 length: 15 residues. Germline V gene data show CDR1 as SGHDN and CDR2 as FVKESK. Trimming left V 4 bases short and J 0 bases short, with 11 bases between.

This clonotype was counted only a few times. The chain carries TRBV2 and TRBJ1-4, with no clear D. Trimming cost V 0 bases and J 8 bases, with 7 bases left between them. CDR3 size: 13 residues. Germline V gene data show CDR1 as SNHLY and CDR2 as FYNNEI. Written as DNA, the CDR3 is TGTGCCAGCAGTGAAGCCCCCCAGGAAAAACTGTTTTTT. This gives the protein CASSEAPQEKLFF.

The chain combines TRBV7-3 with TRBJ2-3; TRBD2 aligns across 11 bases. This CDR3 spans 16 amino acids. The trim removed 2 bases at V and 8 bases at J, leaving 9 bases unmatched. The germline V gene has CDR1 SGHTA and CDR2 FQGTGA. The CDR3 DNA sequence: TGTGCCAGCAGCTTAGGTAGCGGGAGGGCCCCCGGTACGCAGTATTTT. It translates to CASSLGSGRAPGTQYF.